This T cell receptor (beta chain) is drawn from a study of T cell responses to AZD1222 COVID-19 vaccine. Overall study: Samples with a second dose at about 4 or about 12 weeks were pooled together. Notes on the study in general: At baseline, seropositivity was found in only six or seven AZD1222 recipients.

Assay used: immunoSEQ multiplex PCR; TCRdb lists only in-frame clones, some missing. The sample records some 140,000 clones, 85% to 90% being singletons. In regard to this clone: The antigen remains undetermined.

V gave up 0 bases and J gave up 1 base; unmatched junction bases: 4. CDR1 is SGHRS and CDR2 is YFSETQ in the germline V gene. The CDR3 has 15 residues. The V gene is TRBV5-1, the J gene TRBJ2-7; TRBD1 matches 7 bases. This clonotype was obtained from an adult in good health. Sample: peripheral blood, taken on day 0 of AZD1222 vaccination. The CDR3 protein is CASSLDRGRSYEQYF. The CDR3 bases are TGCGCCAGCAGCTTGGACAGGGGCAGATCCTACGAGCAGTACTTC.